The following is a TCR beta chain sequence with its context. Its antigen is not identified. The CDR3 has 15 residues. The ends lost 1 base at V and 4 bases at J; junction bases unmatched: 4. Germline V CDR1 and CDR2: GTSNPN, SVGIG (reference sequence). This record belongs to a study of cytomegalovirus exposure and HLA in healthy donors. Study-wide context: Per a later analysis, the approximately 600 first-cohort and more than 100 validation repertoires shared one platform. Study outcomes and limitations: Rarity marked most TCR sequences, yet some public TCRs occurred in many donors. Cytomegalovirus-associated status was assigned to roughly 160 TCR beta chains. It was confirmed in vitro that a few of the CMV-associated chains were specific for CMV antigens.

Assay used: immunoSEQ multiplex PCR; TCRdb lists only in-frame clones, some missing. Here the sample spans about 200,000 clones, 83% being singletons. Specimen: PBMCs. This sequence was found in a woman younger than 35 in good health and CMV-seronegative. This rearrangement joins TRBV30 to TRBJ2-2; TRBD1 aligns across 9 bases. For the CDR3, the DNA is TGTGCCTGGAGTGAGAACAGGGGGCGCACCGGGGAGCTGTTTTTT. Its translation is CAWSENRGRTGELFF.